The clone carrying this TCR beta chain has at least ten counts. What it recognizes is unknown. Amplification of TCR alpha and beta CDR3 regions from RNA used iRepertoire nested multiplex PCR. Input was about 85-400 ng of tissue mRNA or PBMC total RNA. TCRdb ran MiXCR on the multiplex PCR reads and lists one entry per CDR3 protein. This table holds fewer than 90,000 distinct CDR3 sequences, 20% to 25% found once. This entry is derived from a study of glioma-infiltrating T cells. Points from the study as a whole: CDR3 overlap between tissue and blood was very small.

The CDR3 is made up of 13 amino acids. Trimming cost V 7 bases and J 6 bases; bases outside gene matches: 8. CDR1 is MNHNS and CDR2 is SASEGT in the germline V gene. The chain recombines TRBV6-1 with TRBJ2-7; 8 bases fit TRBD1. The TCR comes from a human donor with low-grade glioma or glioblastoma, undergoing nonglioma brain surgery, or in good health (not recorded which). The sample consisted of glioma tissue, nonneoplastic brain tissue, or PBMCs (not recorded which). CDR3 protein: CASTIGQGAEQYF. CDR3 bases: TGTGCCAGCACTATAGGACAGGGTGCCGAGCAGTACTTC.